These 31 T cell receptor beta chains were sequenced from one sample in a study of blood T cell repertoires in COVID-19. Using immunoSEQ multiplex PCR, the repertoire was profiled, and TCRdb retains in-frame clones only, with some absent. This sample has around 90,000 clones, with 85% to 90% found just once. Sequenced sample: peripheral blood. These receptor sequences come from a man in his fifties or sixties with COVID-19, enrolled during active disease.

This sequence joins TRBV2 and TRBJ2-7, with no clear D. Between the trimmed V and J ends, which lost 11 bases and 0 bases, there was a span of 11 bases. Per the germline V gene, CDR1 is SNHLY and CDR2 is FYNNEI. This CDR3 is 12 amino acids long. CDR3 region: CACQESSYEQYF. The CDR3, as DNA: TGTGCCTGTCAAGAGAGCTCCTACGAGCAGTACTTC.

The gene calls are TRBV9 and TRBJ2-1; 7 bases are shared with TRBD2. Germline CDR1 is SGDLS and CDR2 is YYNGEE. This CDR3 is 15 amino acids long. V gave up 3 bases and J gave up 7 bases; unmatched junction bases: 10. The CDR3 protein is CASSAGTNLGNEQFF. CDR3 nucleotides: TGTGCCAGCAGCGCCGGGACTAACCTGGGGAATGAGCAGTTCTTC.

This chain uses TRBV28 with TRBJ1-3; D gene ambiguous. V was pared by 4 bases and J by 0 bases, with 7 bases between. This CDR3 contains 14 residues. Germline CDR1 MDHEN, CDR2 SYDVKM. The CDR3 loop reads CASSYSLSGNTIYF. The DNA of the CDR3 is TGTGCCAGCAGTTACAGTCTCTCTGGAAACACCATATATTTT.

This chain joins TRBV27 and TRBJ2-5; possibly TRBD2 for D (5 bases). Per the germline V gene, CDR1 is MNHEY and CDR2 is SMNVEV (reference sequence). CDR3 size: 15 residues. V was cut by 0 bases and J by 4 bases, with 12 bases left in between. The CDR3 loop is CASSLSGSFLETQYF. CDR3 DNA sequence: TGTGCCAGCAGTTTATCTGGGAGTTTTTTAGAGACCCAGTACTTC.

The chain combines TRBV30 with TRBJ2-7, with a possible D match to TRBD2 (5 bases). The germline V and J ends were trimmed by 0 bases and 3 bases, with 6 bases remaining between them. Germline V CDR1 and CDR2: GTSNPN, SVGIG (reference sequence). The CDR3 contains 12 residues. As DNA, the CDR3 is TGTGCCTGGAGTGTCGGGGACTACGAGCAGTACTTC. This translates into CAWSVGDYEQYF.

CDR3 sequence: CASKKGQGWESEAFF. CDR3 nucleotide sequence: TGTGCCAGCAAGAAGGGACAGGGTTGGGAATCTGAAGCTTTCTTT. V and J are TRBV5-5 and TRBJ1-1; 9 nucleotides match TRBD1. The CDR3 loop spans 15 amino acids. Germline CDR1 reads SGHKS; CDR2 reads YYEKEE (reference sequence). The V segment lost 6 bases and the J segment 6 bases; nucleotides outside the gene matches: 12.

The DNA for the CDR3 is TGCGCCAGCAGCCAAGATCTACTCTATGGCTACACCTTC. Translating gives CASSQDLLYGYTF. The V and J genes are TRBV4-1 and TRBJ1-2, with D unresolved. The germline CDR1 and CDR2 sequences are MGHRA and YSYEKL. Trimming removed 0 bases from V and 4 bases from J, with 6 bases in between. The CDR3 runs to 13 residues.

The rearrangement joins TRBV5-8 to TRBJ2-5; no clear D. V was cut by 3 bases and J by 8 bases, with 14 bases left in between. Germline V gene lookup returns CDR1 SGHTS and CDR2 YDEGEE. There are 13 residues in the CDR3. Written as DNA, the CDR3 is TGTGCCAGCAGCTCCCACAGTACTGATACCCAGTACTTC. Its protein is CASSSHSTDTQYF. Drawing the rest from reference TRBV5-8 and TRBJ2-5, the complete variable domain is EAGVTQSPTHLIKTRGQQATLRCSPISGHTSVYWYQQALGLGLQFLLWYDEGEERNRGNFPPRFSGRQFPNYSSELNVNALELEDSALYLCASSSHSTDTQYFGPGTRLLVL.

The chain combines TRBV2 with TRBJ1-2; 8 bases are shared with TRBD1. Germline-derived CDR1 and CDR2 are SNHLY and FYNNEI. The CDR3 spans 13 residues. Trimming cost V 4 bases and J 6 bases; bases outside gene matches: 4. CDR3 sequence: CASSADRVDGYTF. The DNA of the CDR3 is TGTGCCAGCAGTGCGGACAGGGTCGATGGCTACACCTTC.

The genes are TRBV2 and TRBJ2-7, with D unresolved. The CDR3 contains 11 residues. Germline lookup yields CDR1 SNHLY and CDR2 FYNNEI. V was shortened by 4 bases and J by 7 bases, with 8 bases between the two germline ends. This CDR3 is CASSGQDEQYF. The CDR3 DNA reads TGTGCCAGCAGTGGCCAGGATGAGCAGTACTTC.

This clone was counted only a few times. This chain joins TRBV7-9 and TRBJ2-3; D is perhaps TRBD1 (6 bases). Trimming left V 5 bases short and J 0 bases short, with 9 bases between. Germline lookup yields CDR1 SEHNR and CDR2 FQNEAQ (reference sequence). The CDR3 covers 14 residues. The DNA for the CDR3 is TGTGCCAGCAGCATGACAGGTAGCACAGATACGCAGTATTTT. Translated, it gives CASSMTGSTDTQYF.

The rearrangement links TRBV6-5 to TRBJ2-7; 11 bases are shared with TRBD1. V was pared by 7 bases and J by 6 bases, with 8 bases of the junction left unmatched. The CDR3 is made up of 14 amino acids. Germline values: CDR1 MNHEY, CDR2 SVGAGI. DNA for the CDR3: TGTGCCAGCAACGGCGGGACAGGGGGACGCGAGCAGTACTTC. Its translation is CASNGGTGGREQYF.

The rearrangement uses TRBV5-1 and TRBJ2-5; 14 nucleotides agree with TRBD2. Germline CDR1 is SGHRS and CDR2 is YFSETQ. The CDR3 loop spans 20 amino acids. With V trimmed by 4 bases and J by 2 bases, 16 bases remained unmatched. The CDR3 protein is CASSAPPTRTSGGQQETQYF. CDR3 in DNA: TGCGCCAGCAGCGCACCTCCAACCAGGACTAGCGGGGGGCAGCAAGAGACCCAGTACTTC.

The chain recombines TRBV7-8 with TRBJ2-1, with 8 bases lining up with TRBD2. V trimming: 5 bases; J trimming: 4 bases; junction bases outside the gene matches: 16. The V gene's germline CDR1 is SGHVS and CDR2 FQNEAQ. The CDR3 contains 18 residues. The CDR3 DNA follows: TGTGCCAGCAGCCGAGGACAGCACGCGGGGGGCCGATACAATGAGCAGTTCTTC. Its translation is CASSRGQHAGGRYNEQFF.

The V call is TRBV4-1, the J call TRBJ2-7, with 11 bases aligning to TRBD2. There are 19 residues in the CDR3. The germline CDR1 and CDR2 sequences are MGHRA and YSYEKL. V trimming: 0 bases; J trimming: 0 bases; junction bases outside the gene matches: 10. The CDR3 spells CASSQDRWSGTSGSYEQYF. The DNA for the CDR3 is TGCGCCAGCAGCCAAGATCGCTGGTCGGGGACTAGCGGCTCCTACGAGCAGTACTTC.

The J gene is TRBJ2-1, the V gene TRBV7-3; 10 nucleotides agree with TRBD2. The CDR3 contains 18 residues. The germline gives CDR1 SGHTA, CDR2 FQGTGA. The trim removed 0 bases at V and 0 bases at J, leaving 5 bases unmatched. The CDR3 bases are TGTGCCAGCAGCTTAACGGCTAGCGGGGGAAACTCCTACAATGAGCAGTTCTTC. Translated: CASSLTASGGNSYNEQFF.

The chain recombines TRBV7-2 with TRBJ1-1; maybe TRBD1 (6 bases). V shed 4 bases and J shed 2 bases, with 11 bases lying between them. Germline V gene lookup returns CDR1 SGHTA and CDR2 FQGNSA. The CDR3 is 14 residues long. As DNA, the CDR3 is TGTGCCAGCAGCTCCCACAGGGTTAACACTGAAGCTTTCTTT. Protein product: CASSSHRVNTEAFF.

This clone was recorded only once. The CDR3 here is CASSMGTGGAYEQYF. The CDR3 bases are TGTGCCAGCAGCATGGGGACAGGGGGCGCGTACGAGCAGTACTTC. The rearrangement links TRBV3-1 (or the pseudogene TRBV3-2) to TRBJ2-7; 12 bases map to TRBD1. The CDR3 length is 15 residues. J lost 4 bases, V lost 5 bases, and 6 bases had no gene match. Germline CDR1 is LGHDT and CDR2 is YNNKEL (reference sequence).

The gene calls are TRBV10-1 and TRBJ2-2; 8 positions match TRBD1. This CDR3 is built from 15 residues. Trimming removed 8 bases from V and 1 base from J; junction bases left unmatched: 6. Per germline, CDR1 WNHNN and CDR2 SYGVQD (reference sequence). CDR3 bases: TGCGCCAGCGTCGGGGGACAGGAGAACACCGGGGAGCTGTTTTTT. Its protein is CASVGGQENTGELFF.

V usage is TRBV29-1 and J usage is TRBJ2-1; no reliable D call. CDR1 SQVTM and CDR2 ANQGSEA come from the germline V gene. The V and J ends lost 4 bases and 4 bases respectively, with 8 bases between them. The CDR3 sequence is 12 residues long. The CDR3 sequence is CSVGWQYNEQFF. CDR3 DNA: TGCAGCGTTGGTTGGCAGTACAATGAGCAGTTCTTC.

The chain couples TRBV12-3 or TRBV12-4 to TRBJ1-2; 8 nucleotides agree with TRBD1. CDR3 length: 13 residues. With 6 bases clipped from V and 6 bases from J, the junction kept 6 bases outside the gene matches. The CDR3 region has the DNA TGTGCCAGCAGCCCGACAGGGGTTCATGGCTACACCTTC. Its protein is CASSPTGVHGYTF.

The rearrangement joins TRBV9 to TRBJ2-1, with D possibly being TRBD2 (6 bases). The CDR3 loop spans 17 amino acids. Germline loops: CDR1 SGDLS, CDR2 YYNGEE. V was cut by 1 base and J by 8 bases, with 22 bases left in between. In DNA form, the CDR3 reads TGTGCCAGCAGCGTAACCCTATCCCCGGTCGGGGGTGATGAGCAGTTCTTC. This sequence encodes CASSVTLSPVGGDEQFF. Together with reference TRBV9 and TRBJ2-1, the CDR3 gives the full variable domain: DSGVTQTPKHLITATGQRVTLRCSPRSGDLSVYWYQQSLDQGLQFLIQYYNGEERAKGNILERFSAQQFPDLHSELNLSSLELGDSALYFCASSVTLSPVGGDEQFFGPGTRLTVL.

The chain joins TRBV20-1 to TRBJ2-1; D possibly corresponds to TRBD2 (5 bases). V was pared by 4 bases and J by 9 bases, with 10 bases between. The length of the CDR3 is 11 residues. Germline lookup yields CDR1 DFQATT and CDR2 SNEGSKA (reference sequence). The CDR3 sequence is CSATIASEQFF. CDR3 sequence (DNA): TGCAGTGCTACAATAGCGAGTGAGCAGTTCTTC.

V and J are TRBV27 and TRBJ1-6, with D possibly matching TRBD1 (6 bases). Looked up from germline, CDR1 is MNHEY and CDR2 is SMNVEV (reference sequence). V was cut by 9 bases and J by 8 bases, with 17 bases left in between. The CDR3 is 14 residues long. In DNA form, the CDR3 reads TGTGCCAGTAGAGCGACAGGTTACTATTCACCCCTCCACTTT. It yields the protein CASRATGYYSPLHF.

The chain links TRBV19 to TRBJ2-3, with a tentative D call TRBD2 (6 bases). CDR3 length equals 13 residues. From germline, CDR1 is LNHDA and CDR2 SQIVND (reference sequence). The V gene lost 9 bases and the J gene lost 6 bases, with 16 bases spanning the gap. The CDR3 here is CASHGTARDTQYF. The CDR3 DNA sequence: TGTGCCAGCCACGGGACTGCCAGGGATACGCAGTATTTT.

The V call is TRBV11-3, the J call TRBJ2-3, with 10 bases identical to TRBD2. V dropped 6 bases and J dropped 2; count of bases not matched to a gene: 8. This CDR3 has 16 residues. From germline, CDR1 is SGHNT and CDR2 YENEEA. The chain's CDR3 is CASSTNSGGDTDTQYF. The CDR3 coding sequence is TGTGCCAGCAGTACGAACAGCGGGGGGGACACAGATACGCAGTATTTT.

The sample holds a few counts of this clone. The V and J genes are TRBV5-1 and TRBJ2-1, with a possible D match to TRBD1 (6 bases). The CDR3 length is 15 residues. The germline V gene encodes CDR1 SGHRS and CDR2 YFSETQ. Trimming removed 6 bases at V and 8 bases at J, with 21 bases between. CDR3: CASTPQTGPADEQFF. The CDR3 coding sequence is TGCGCCAGCACTCCCCAGACAGGCCCGGCGGATGAGCAGTTCTTC.

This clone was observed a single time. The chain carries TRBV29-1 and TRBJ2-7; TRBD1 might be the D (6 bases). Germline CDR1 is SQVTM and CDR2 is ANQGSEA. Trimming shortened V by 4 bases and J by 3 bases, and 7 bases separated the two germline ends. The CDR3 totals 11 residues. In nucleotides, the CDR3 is TGCAGCGTTGGGACAGACTACGAGCAGTACTTC. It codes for CSVGTDYEQYF.

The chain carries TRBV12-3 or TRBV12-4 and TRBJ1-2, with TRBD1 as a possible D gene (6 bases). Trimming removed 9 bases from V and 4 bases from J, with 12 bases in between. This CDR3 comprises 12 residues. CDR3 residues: CARIDRSYGYTF. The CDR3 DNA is TGTGCCAGAATAGACAGGTCCTATGGCTACACCTTC.

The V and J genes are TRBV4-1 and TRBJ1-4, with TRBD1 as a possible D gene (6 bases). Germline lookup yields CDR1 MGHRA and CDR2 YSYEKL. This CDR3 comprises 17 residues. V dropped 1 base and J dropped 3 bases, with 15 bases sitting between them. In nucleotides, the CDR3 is TGCGCCAGCAGCCAAGTAGTGGTGGGGGCCTCTAATGAAAAACTGTTTTTT. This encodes CASSQVVVGASNEKLFF.

For the CDR3, the DNA is TGTGCCAGCAGCTTCTTCAGGGGATTCAATCAGCCCCAGCATTTT. The encoded protein is CASSFFRGFNQPQHF. This chain connects TRBV5-8 to TRBJ1-5, with D tentatively TRBD1 (6 bases). Germline V lookup: CDR1 SGHTS, CDR2 YDEGEE. Trimming removed 2 bases from V and 3 bases from J, with 12 bases in between. This CDR3 has 15 amino acids.